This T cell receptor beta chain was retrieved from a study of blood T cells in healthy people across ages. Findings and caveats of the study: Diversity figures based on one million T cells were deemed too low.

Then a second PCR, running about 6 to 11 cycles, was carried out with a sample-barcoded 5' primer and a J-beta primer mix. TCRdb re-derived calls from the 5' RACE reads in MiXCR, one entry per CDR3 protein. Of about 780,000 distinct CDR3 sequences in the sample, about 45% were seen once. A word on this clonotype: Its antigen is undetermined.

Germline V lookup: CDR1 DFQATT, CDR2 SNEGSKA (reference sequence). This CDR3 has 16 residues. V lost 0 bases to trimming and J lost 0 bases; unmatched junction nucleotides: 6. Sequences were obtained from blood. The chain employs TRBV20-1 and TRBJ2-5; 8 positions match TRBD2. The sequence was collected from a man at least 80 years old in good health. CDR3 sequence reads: CSARDLVAGNQETQYF. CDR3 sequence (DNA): TGCAGTGCTAGAGATTTGGTAGCGGGGAACCAAGAGACCCAGTACTTC.